The 12 T cell receptor beta chains in this list originate from one sample, sequenced in a study of early T cells in non-severe SARS-CoV-2 infection. TCRdb re-analysed the 5' RACE reads in MiXCR, keeping a single row per CDR3 protein. The data contain around 67,000 distinct CDR3 sequences, roughly 10% of them singletons. What was sequenced was whole blood. All receptors derive from an adult who was a healthcare worker with PCR-confirmed SARS-CoV-2 infection or an uninfected control (not recorded which).

This clonotype was picked up one time. The chain links TRBV6-2 or TRBV6-3 to TRBJ2-3; 14 nucleotides align to TRBD2. Germline-derived CDR1 and CDR2 are MNHEY and SVGEGT. The V and J ends lost 2 bases and 4 bases, in that order; junction bases with no gene match: 8. This CDR3 is 18 amino acids long. CDR3 region: CASSYPGTSGSFSDTQYF. The CDR3 DNA reads TGTGCCAGCAGTTACCCCGGGACTAGCGGGAGTTTCTCAGATACGCAGTATTTT.

This chain joins TRBV11-2 and TRBJ2-2; no definite D call. The V gene lost 1 base and the J gene lost 4 bases, with 7 bases spanning the gap. Germline V CDR1 and CDR2: SGHAT, FQNNGV. The CDR3 consists of 14 residues. CDR3 DNA: TGTGCCAGCAGCTTAGGACTGAGCACCGGGGAGCTGTTTTTT. This translates into CASSLGLSTGELFF.

The chain recombines TRBV29-1 with TRBJ2-3, with a tentative D call TRBD1 (5 bases). The germline CDR1 and CDR2 sequences are SQVTM and ANQGSEA. This CDR3 comprises 11 residues. The V gene lost 7 bases and the J gene lost 6 bases, with 11 bases spanning the gap. The DNA for the CDR3 is TGCAGCGCCGGGCCAGGGGATACGCAGTATTTT. It yields the protein CSAGPGDTQYF.

Comment on this clonotype: A much larger clone lies one base from this, so it may be a read error. This sequence joins TRBV6-1 and TRBJ1-1; 8 bases align to TRBD1. Germline V gene data show CDR1 as MNHNS and CDR2 as SASEGT. V shed 11 bases, J shed 2 bases, and the junction held 16 bases outside the gene matches. This CDR3 is 16 amino acids long. The CDR3 region has the DNA TGTGCCGGCGAATTCGACCCCGGGACAGGAAACACTGAAGCTTTCTTT. This sequence encodes CAGEFDPGTGNTEAFF.

This clonotype was observed a few times. This chain joins TRBV20-1 and TRBJ2-1; 7 positions match TRBD1. The junction had 7 bases not matched to a gene; V was cut back by 5 bases and J by 0 bases. Germline V gene lookup returns CDR1 DFQATT and CDR2 SNEGSKA (reference sequence). The CDR3 is 15 amino acids. The CDR3 region is CSALGDSSSYNEQFF. The CDR3 DNA is TGCAGTGCTTTGGGGGACAGTAGCTCCTACAATGAGCAGTTCTTC.

The chain carries TRBV6-1 and TRBJ1-5; D possibly corresponds to TRBD1 (5 bases). The germline V gene encodes CDR1 MNHNS and CDR2 SASEGT. V was trimmed by 2 bases and J by 3 bases, leaving 11 bases between them. The CDR3 has 15 residues. The CDR3 region is CASSEIDSPNQPQHF. In DNA form, the CDR3 reads TGTGCCAGCAGTGAAATAGACAGTCCCAATCAGCCCCAGCATTTT.

The CDR3 DNA is TGCGCCAGCAGCTTGGCTCCGGCTTACAATGAGCAGTTCTTC. Its protein is CASSLAPAYNEQFF. This chain links TRBV5-1 with TRBJ2-1; D is uncertain. The germline gives CDR1 SGHRS, CDR2 YFSETQ. V was cut by 0 bases and J by 4 bases, with 8 bases left in between. This CDR3 has 14 residues.

This clonotype turned up a few times. V and J are TRBV4-1 and TRBJ2-1, with 8 positions matching TRBD2. From germline, CDR1 is MGHRA and CDR2 YSYEKL. This CDR3 has 15 residues. V trimming: 3 bases; J trimming: 4 bases; junction bases outside the gene matches: 5. CDR3 sequence reads: CASSQPSGPYNEQFF. The CDR3 DNA reads TGCGCCAGCAGCCAGCCTAGCGGGCCTTACAATGAGCAGTTCTTC.

This clonotype was seen ten or more times. The rearrangement uses TRBV20-1 and TRBJ1-1; D call uncertain. The CDR3 is 13 amino acids. Between the trimmed V and J ends, which lost 3 bases and 3 bases, there was a span of 11 bases. CDR1 and CDR2 (germline): DFQATT, SNEGSKA (reference sequence). The CDR3 sequence: CSARGAWDTEAFF. CDR3 in DNA: TGCAGTGCTAGGGGTGCCTGGGACACTGAAGCTTTCTTT.

This chain links TRBV16 with TRBJ1-4; perhaps TRBD1 as D (5 bases). Germline V lookup: CDR1 KGHSY, CDR2 FQNENV. The CDR3 has 16 amino acids. Trimming stripped 2 bases from V and 8 bases from J, with 18 bases between. CDR3 residues: CASSQRSGELGEKLFF. CDR3 bases: TGTGCCAGCAGCCAAAGATCGGGGGAGTTGGGAGAAAAACTGTTTTTT.

The chain links TRBV4-2 to TRBJ2-5; 11 bases are a match to TRBD2. After removal of 2 bases from V and 4 bases from J, the junction contained 3 bases not matched to a gene. There are 15 residues in the CDR3. CDR1 LGHNA and CDR2 YNFKEQ come from the germline V gene. CDR3 nucleotide sequence: TGTGCCAGCAGCCAATCTAGCGGGAGGATAGAGACCCAGTACTTC. Translated: CASSQSSGRIETQYF.

There are a few counts of this clonotype. The V call is TRBV7-7, the J call TRBJ2-1, with D perhaps TRBD2 (5 bases). In germline, CDR1 is SSHAT, CDR2 FNYEAQ (reference sequence). This CDR3 is built from 11 residues. DNA for the CDR3: TGTACCACCGGGGCCTACAATGAGCAGTTCTTC. This sequence encodes CTTGAYNEQFF.